This T cell receptor (beta chain) was sequenced during a study of blood T cell repertoires in COVID-19 (dated by TCRdb to between 2020 and 2021). General notes on the study: Collaborator samples came from the United States, Italy and Spain and covered acute and convalescent phases of COVID-19. The prospective study material was composed of cDNA or gDNA derived from T cells, B-cell-depleted T cells, or PBMCs. Where HLA class I and class II types were available, the types were taken from metadata supplied by the sample provider, not from assay-based typing. Deeply sampled blood TCRbeta repertoires from subjects exposed to, actively infected with, or recovered from COVID-19 were included in the dataset. The repertoires were released in a freely available public database meant as a resource for research on the immune response to SARS-CoV-2. The samples were drawn from the first 160 participants of the ongoing ImmuneRACE study and from some 1,300 subjects provided by 6 global collaborators. Nearly every sample came with metadata listing a de-identified subject ID, COVID-19 status, age in years and sex. Findings and caveats that apply to the study as a whole: The amount of clinical and demographic metadata varied by source and participant and was provided uncurated.

V gives up 5 bases and J gives up 8 bases, and the segment between their germline ends measures 18 bases. The CDR3, from cysteine to phenylalanine, totals 14 residues. Only the CDR3 DNA stays, 42 bases, in frame from base 1. The germline V gene (reference sequence) sets CDR1 to SEHNR and CDR2 to FQNEAQ. One collaborating source in Seattle enrolled patients during active infection and followed them longitudinally through the course of disease. The collaborating institutions used their own protocols to collect whole blood in K2EDTA tubes. For TCRbeta analysis, collaborators shipped samples in one of three forms: frozen whole blood, isolated PBMCs, or DNA extracted from either of those sample types. TCRbeta CDR3 regions were amplified from genomic DNA using the immunoSEQ Assay, a bias-controlled multiplex PCR. Turning to the authors' computational methods: The number of nucleated cells in each sample was estimated from the amplification of reference gene primers within the assay. To quantify the absolute abundance of each unique TCRbeta CDR3 rearrangement, sequence reads were collapsed and filtered. For each sample, productive Simpson clonality was calculated by taking the square root of Simpson's diversity index across productive rearrangements. What TCRdb holds here is the immuneACCESS table cut down to in-frame rearrangements. Part of the clones is not present; checked against another copy, under half of the missing clones reflect an unresolved V gene, and the others are unexplained. V, J and clone size derive from that table, while D and trimming were established from the DNA sequence. The table for this sample lists about 150,000 clones; about 85% of them were counted only once. Approximately 0.63% of the sample is taken by the ten largest.

As to this clone: This receptor's antigen is unknown. No qualities accompany the bases; no much larger clone lies one base away.

The origin of this receptor is a man aged 60 to 75 with COVID-19, enrolled during active disease. The chain is assembled from TRBV7-9 and TRBJ1-1, with no confident D gene call. The specimen was peripheral blood. The nucleotide sequence reads as follows: TGTGCCAGCAGCCGCGGAGTCGGTTTGTCCGAAGCTTTCTTT. This yields the protein CASSRGVGLSEAFF.